This T cell receptor beta chain was recovered during a study of blood T cell repertoires in COVID-19. The wider study: Sites across the United States, Italy and Spain contributed samples from acute and convalescent COVID-19. PBMCs, B-cell-depleted T cells, or T cells were the source of the cDNA or gDNA that made up the material.

The V gene's germline CDR1 is SGHNT and CDR2 YYREEE (reference sequence). The CDR3 sequence is 12 residues long. V was pared by 0 bases and J by 7 bases, with 8 bases between. How the authors handled the data: Reference gene primer amplification gave nucleated cell count estimates. Assay: immunoSEQ multiplex PCR; the TCRdb copy retains only in-frame clones and omits some. The V and J calls and clone size come from that table; D and trimming were worked out from the DNA. Of more than 45,000 clones in the sample, 85% to 90% were seen once. This TCR was recovered from a woman aged 55-70 years with acute or convalescent COVID-19. The sequencing input was peripheral blood. The rearrangement links TRBV5-4 to TRBJ2-7; D is possibly TRBD2 (6 bases). The CDR3: CASSLGAGEQYF. The CDR3 bases are TGTGCCAGCAGCTTGGGGGCGGGGGAGCAGTACTTC. The whole variable domain, filled in from reference TRBV5-4 and TRBJ2-7, reads ETGVTQSPTHLIKTRGQQVTLRCSSQSGHNTVSWYQQALGQGPQFIFQYYREEENGRGNFPPRFSGLQFPNYSSELNVNALELDDSALYLCASSLGAGEQYFGPGTRLTVT.